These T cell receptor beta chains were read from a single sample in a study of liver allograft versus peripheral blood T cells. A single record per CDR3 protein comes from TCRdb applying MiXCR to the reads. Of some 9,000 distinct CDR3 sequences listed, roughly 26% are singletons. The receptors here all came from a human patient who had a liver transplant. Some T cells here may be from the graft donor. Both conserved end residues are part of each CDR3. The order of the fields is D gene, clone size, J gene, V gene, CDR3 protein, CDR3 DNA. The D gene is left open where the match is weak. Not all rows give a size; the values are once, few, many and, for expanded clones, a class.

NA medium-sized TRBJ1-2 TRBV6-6 CASSYSPSNYGYTF TGTGCCAGCAGTTACTCCCCCTCTAACTATGGCTACACCTTC
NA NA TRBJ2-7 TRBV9 CASSPSRGLGEQYF TGTGCCAGCAGTCCAAGCCGGGGGCTGGGGGAGCAGTACTTC
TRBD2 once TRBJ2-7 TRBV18 CASSPGLAGWEQYF TGTGCCAGCTCACCGGGACTAGCGGGATGGGAGCAGTACTTC
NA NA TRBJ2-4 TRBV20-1 CSARDWTAIAKNIQYF TGCAGTGCTAGAGATTGGACAGCAATAGCCAAAAACATTCAGTACTTC
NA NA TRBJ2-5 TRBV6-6 CASSLQETQYF TGTGCCAGCAGTTTACAAGAGACCCAGTACTTC
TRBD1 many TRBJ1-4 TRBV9 CASSVRQGVNEKLFF TGTGCCAGCAGCGTAAGACAGGGCGTTAATGAAAAACTGTTTTTT
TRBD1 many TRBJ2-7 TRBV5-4 CASSLAGTGGYEQYF TGTGCCAGCAGCTTAGCCGGGACAGGGGGCTACGAGCAGTACTTC
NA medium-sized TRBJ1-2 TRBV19 CASSTRGQAHNYGYTF TGTGCCAGTAGTACTAGGGGACAAGCACACAACTATGGCTACACCTTC
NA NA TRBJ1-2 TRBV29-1 CSAWGVYGYTF TGCAGCGCATGGGGTGTCTATGGCTACACCTTC
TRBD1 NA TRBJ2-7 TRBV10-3 CAISATGDEQYF TGTGCCATCAGTGCGACAGGGGACGAGCAGTACTTC
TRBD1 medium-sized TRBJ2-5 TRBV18 CASSLDRGQIQETQYF TGTGCCAGCTCACTCGACAGGGGCCAAATCCAAGAGACCCAGTACTTC
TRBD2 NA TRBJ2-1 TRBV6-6 CASRRLAGTYNEQFF TGTGCCAGCAGACGACTAGCGGGAACCTACAATGAGCAGTTCTTC
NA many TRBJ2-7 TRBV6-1 CASNRGQTYEQYF TGTGCCAGCAATCGGGGACAAACCTACGAGCAGTACTTC
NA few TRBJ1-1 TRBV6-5 CASSYPLGGVAFF TGTGCCAGCAGTTACCCCCTTGGCGGGGTGGCTTTCTTT
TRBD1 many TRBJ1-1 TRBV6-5 CASRRPTGDTEAFF TGTGCCAGCAGACGACCCACAGGGGATACTGAAGCTTTCTTT
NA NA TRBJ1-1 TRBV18 CASSLDRNTEAFF TGTGCCAGCTCACTTGACAGGAACACTGAAGCTTTCTTT
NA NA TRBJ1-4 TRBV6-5 CASSYSGAATNEKLFF TGTGCCAGCAGTTACTCAGGAGCGGCAACTAATGAAAAACTGTTTTTT
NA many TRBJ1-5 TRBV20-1 CSARDSGRGVNQPQHF TGCAGTGCTAGGGACTCGGGCCGGGGAGTGAATCAGCCCCAGCATTTT
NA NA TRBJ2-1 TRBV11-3 CASSLQGGGEQFF TGTGCCAGCAGCCTCCAAGGGGGAGGTGAGCAGTTCTTC
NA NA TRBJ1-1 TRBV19 CATSYRGNTEAFF TGTGCCACCTCCTATCGTGGGAACACTGAAGCTTTCTTT
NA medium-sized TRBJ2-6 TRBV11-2 CASSKTGVRGFGANVLTF TGTGCCAGCAGCAAAACAGGGGTGCGGGGCTTTGGGGCCAACGTCCTGACTTTC
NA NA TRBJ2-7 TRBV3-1 CASSQGLSSYEQYF TGTGCCAGCAGCCAAGGGTTGAGCTCCTACGAGCAGTACTTC
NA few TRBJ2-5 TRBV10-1 CASSETFTGAQETQYF TGCGCCAGCAGTGAGACGTTTACCGGGGCCCAAGAGACCCAGTACTTC
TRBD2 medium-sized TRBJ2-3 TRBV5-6 CASSLISGSLLGTDTQYF TGTGCCAGCAGCCTGATTAGCGGGAGCCTCCTCGGCACAGATACGCAGTATTTT
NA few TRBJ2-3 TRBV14 CASSQDLITQYF TGTGCCAGCAGCCAGGACCTGATAACGCAGTATTTT
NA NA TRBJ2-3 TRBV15 CATSRGGYTQYF TGTGCCACCAGCAGAGGGGGTTATACGCAGTATTTT
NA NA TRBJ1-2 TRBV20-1 CSAHGQRYGYTF TGCAGTGCCCATGGGCAGCGGTATGGCTACACCTTC
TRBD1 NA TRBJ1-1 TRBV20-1 CSAPRTGSGEAFF TGCAGTGCCCCCAGGACAGGGAGTGGTGAAGCTTTCTTT
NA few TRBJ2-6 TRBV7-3 CASSLGPGSGANVLTF TGTGCCAGCAGCTTAGGGCCAGGTTCTGGGGCCAACGTCCTGACTTTC